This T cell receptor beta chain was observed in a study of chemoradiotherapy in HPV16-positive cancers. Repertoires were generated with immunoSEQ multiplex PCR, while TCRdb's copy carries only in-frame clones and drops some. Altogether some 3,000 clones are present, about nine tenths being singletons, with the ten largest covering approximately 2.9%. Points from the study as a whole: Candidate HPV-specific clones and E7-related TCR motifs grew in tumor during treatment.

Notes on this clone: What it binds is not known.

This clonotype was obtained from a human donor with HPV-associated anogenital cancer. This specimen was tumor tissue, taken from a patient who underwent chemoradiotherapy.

The CDR3 region is CASSKDEEQYF. CDR3 DNA: TGTGCCAGCAGCAAAGATGAGGAGCAGTACTTC. The rearrangement joins TRBV21-1 to TRBJ2-7; TRBD2, the table's D call, was not compared with the DNA. TRBV21-1 is a pseudogene segment. The CDR3 runs 11 residues.